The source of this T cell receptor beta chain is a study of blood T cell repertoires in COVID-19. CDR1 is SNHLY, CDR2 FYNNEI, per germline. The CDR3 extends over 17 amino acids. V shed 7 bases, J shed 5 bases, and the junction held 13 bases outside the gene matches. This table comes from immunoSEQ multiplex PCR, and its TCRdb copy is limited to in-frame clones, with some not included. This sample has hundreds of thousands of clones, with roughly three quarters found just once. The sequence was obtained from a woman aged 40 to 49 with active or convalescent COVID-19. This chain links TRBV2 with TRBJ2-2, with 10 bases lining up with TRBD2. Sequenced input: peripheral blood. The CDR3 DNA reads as TGTGCCAGCACGGTTGAAGCGGGGGGGCCACGGACCGGGGAGCTGTTTTTT. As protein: CASTVEAGGPRTGELFF.